This T cell receptor beta chain was retrieved from a study of blood T cell repertoires in COVID-19. Per the germline V gene, CDR1 is SEHNR and CDR2 is FQNEAQ (reference sequence). Trimming shortened V by 10 bases and J by 1 base, and 19 bases separated the two germline ends. The CDR3 runs to 15 residues. In the original workflow: Estimation of nucleated cell counts relied on the amplification of reference gene primers. The method was immunoSEQ multiplex PCR; TCRdb's version includes in-frame clones alone and lacks a portion of them. That table supplies the V and J calls and clone size; D and trimming were determined from the DNA. This sample has hundreds of thousands of clones, with about 86% found just once.

The sequence was obtained from a man older than 75 with acute or convalescent COVID-19. This chain joins TRBV7-9 and TRBJ1-2; possible D gene TRBD1, 6 bases. Source material: peripheral blood. For the CDR3, the DNA is TGTGCCACCAGGGGCCGACAAGGGAGTAACTATGGCTACACCTTC. It codes for CATRGRQGSNYGYTF.